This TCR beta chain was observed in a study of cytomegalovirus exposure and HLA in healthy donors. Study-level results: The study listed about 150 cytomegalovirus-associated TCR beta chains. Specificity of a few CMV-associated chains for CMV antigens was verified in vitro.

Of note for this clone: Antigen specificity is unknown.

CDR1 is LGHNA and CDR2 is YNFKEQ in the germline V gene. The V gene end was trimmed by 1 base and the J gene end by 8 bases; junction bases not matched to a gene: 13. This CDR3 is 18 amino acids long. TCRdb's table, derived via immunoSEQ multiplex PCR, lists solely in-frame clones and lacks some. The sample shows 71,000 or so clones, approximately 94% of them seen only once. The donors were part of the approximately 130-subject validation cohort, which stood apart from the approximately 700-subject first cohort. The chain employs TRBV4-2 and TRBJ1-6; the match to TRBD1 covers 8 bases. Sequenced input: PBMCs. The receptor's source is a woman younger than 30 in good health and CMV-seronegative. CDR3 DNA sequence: TGTGCCAGCAGCCAAGTCCTTGCGTCCGAACAGGGGGATTCACCCCTCCACTTT. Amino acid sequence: CASSQVLASEQGDSPLHF.